This TCR beta chain was recovered during a study of T cells in Graves' hyperthyroidism and ophthalmopathy (dated by TCRdb to the late 2010s). Background for the entire study: Peripheral blood samples were taken at the time of initial diagnosis, prior to any treatment. To identify TCR V-J signatures that set the groups apart, the researchers used a discovery cohort of more than 95 patients, made up of 40 to 45 with Graves' ophthalmopathy and some 55 with stable Graves' hyperthyroidism. Prospective prediction of ophthalmopathy was tested in an independent validation cohort consisting of some 20 hyperthyroidism patients and about 17 patients who later progressed to ophthalmopathy. The 75 to 100 discovery patients were divided at random into training and test sets in a 7:3 ratio. The study also compared thyroid tissue and blood T-cell repertoires from a handful of Graves' hyperthyroidism patients. After sampling, hyperthyroidism patients received methimazole starting at 30 mg daily, and ophthalmopathy patients received high-dose intravenous methylprednisolone. The paper describes TCR Vbeta CDR3 sequencing of 135 peripheral blood samples, made up of roughly 45 ophthalmopathy patients, some 80 hyperthyroidism patients and around 17 progressor patients.

What the research found in general, with its limitations: No statistical method was used to fix the sample size in advance, and group allocation was not hidden from the investigators. In validation, progression to ophthalmopathy was predicted by the model with 65% to 71% sensitivity and under 85% specificity, a median of around 5.9 months before onset. Most expanded thyroid clonotypes (frequency above 0.001) were also found in blood, which suggests that blood repertoires may mirror thyroid immune responses. Ophthalmopathy was separated from stable hyperthyroidism by a 13 V-J signature model, with approximately 90% sensitivity and roughly 81% specificity obtained in cross-validation and 80%/75% obtained in testing.

Stable Graves' hyperthyroidism was defined as no progression to ophthalmopathy during 18 months of follow-up. The hyperthyroidism patients were between 18 and 65 years old and newly diagnosed, with a disease duration of less than 2 months. Patients with uncontrolled infections, other autoimmune diseases, pregnancy or lactation were excluded. Diagnoses were established on the basis of clinical symptoms, serum thyroxine and TRAb, thyroid ultrasound, and orbital computed tomography. PBMCs were separated from approximately 10 ml of fresh peripheral blood using Ficoll-Paque density gradient centrifugation. Total RNA was extracted with Trizol reagent, and quality was checked on an Agilent 2100 Bioanalyzer. This clonotype was seen many times. Its recognized antigen is unknown. Base qualities were left out, and no much larger clone turns up one base away. The CDR1 and CDR2 encoded by the germline V gene are SNHLY and FYNNEI. The CDR3 goes from the cysteine to the phenylalanine over 13 residues. The retained sequence is limited to the CDR3, 39 bases, with the frame set at the first base. Trimming at the junction amounts to 2 bases on V and 10 bases on J, and the germline ends lie 14 bases apart.

The TCR beta CDR3 regions were amplified from the RNA transcripts. The TCR CDR3 was subjected to a first round of RT-PCR using the HTBI primer set and the Qiagen OneStep RT-PCR kit. The libraries were constructed in a second round of multiplex PCR and then size-selected and purified. Paired-end sequencing of the libraries was performed with 100 bp reads on an Illumina HiSeq2000. For the original study's pipeline: SOAPnuke was used to process the raw data, removing reads that contained adapters or uncalled bases, had a mean Phred below 15, or lacked an exact match to the constant primer or identifier. COPE v1.2.5 was used to merge high-quality paired reads, and clonotypes were defined as unique nucleotide sequences. MiTCR v1.1 was used to align clonotypes to the IMGT TRBV, TRBD and TRBJ reference segments. Analysis was restricted to V-J combinations with a frequency above 0.0001, which covered approximately 99% of repertoires. A TCS score was defined as the ratio between F50 (clonal expansion) and ExV (chaos), using BLOSUM62-based TCRdist between CDR3 peptides within each V-J. Welch's t-statistics and random forest reduced around 520 V-J features to under 15, which were used in a naive Bayes classifier (R e1071). The public sequencing data were trimmed at Q25 with fastp and processed into clonotypes with MiXCR by TCRdb, which kept only in-frame beta chains. CDR3 protein duplicates are merged, each entry listing the most common genes and DNA. For this entry, the V and J calls and clone size follow TCRdb and not the study's own pipeline. This sample is represented by some 400,000 distinct CDR3 sequences; roughly 13% of them were singletons. 11% of the sample rests with the top ten.

Sequenced sample: blood. The sequence was obtained from a woman aged 55-69 years with Graves' hyperthyroidism. Here the chain combines TRBV2 and TRBJ1-1; a weak D assignment points to TRBD1 (5 bases agree). The sequenced DNA is TGTGCCAGCAGTGAATTGGGGGGGACGGGAGCTTTCTTT. The encoded protein is CASSELGGTGAFF.